What follows are 29 T cell receptor beta chains derived from one specimen sequenced in a study of blood T cell repertoires in COVID-19. The protocol was immunoSEQ multiplex PCR, while the TCRdb copy is restricted to in-frame clones and leaves out a portion. The data show 95,000 to 110,000 clones, approximately 90% seen once. Sequences were obtained from peripheral blood. These receptors came from a man aged 50 or older with active or convalescent COVID-19.

The chain joins TRBV20-1 to TRBJ1-5; D remains ambiguous. Germline V gives CDR1 DFQATT, CDR2 SNEGSKA (reference sequence). This CDR3 has 10 residues. Trimming took 2 bases from V and 10 from J, leaving 6 bases between them. CDR3 in amino acids: CSARCQPQHF. DNA of the CDR3: TGCAGTGCTAGATGTCAACCCCAGCATTTT.

There are a few counts of this clone. This chain joins TRBV7-9 and TRBJ2-7; 12 nucleotides align to TRBD2. CDR3 length equals 17 residues. J lost 4 bases, V lost 6 bases, and 13 bases had no gene match. CDR1 and CDR2 from the germline V gene are SEHNR and FQNEAQ (reference sequence). CDR3 amino acids: CASRPTLLAGGPYEQYF. The CDR3 DNA reads TGTGCCAGCAGACCTACCCTCCTAGCGGGAGGGCCATACGAGCAGTACTTC.

This clone was observed a single time. The chain links TRBV7-2 to TRBJ2-7; 9 positions agree with TRBD2. The CDR3 runs 16 residues. With V trimmed by 5 bases and J by 7 bases, 15 bases remained unmatched. CDR1 and CDR2 from the germline V gene are SGHTA and FQGNSA. The CDR3 is CASSLARGAGGREQYF. The CDR3 DNA follows: TGTGCCAGCAGCCTGGCGAGGGGAGCGGGAGGAAGAGAGCAGTACTTC.

V and J are TRBV27 and TRBJ2-3; 7 nucleotides match TRBD1. The CDR3 is 15 residues long. The ends lost 6 bases at V and 3 bases at J; junction bases unmatched: 9. Germline values: CDR1 MNHEY, CDR2 SMNVEV (reference sequence). DNA for the CDR3: TGTGCCAGCAGGGAGGAAGGGGGCGGGACAGATACGCAGTATTTT. The encoded protein is CASREEGGGTDTQYF.

The CDR3 coding sequence is TGTGCCAGCAGCTTTGGGGGGGCAACTGAAGCTTTCTTT. It codes for CASSFGGATEAFF. This sequence joins TRBV7-9 and TRBJ1-1; TRBD1 might be the D (6 bases). Per germline, CDR1 SEHNR and CDR2 FQNEAQ (reference sequence). The length of the CDR3 is 13 residues. V was clipped by 3 bases and J by 5 bases, with 10 bases between them.

J is TRBJ1-1 and V is TRBV4-1; D is unresolved. V was clipped by 6 bases and J by 2 bases, with 22 bases between them. The CDR3 runs 17 residues. The V gene's germline CDR1 is MGHRA and CDR2 YSYEKL. Here the CDR3 DNA reads TGCGCCAGCAGAACCCCCCCCGGGCCTCGGGGTAACACTGAAGCTTTCTTT. Amino acid sequence: CASRTPPGPRGNTEAFF.

The chain has TRBV27 and TRBJ2-5; TRBD1 might be the D (5 bases). Germline assignment: CDR1 MNHEY and CDR2 SMNVEV (reference sequence). This CDR3 has 13 amino acids. Trimming removed 6 bases at V and 4 bases at J, with 12 bases between. CDR3 DNA: TGTGCCAGCAGGAGGACAAACGGAGAGACCCAGTACTTC. Translated: CASRRTNGETQYF.

The chain combines TRBV20-1 with TRBJ2-7; 9 bases match TRBD1. This CDR3 has 14 residues. CDR1 is DFQATT, CDR2 SNEGSKA, per germline (reference sequence). J lost 2 bases, V lost 3 bases, and 5 bases had no gene match. DNA of the CDR3: TGCAGTGCTAGTTGGACAGGGGACCCCTACGAGCAGTACTTC. Translated, it gives CSASWTGDPYEQYF.

V gene TRBV4-2 combines with J gene TRBJ2-1; tentative D call: TRBD2 (6 bases). The V end lost 3 bases, the J end lost 3 bases, and 12 bases lay between the germline ends. The germline gives CDR1 LGHNA, CDR2 YNFKEQ. This CDR3 contains 15 residues. The CDR3 DNA is TGTGCCAGCAGCCAGGCTGGGGGAGGCTACAATGAGCAGTTCTTC. Amino acids: CASSQAGGGYNEQFF.

V and J are TRBV10-2 and TRBJ1-1; TRBD1 matches at 8 bases. The CDR3 is 13 amino acids. CDR1 and CDR2 from the germline V gene are WSHSY and SAAADI. Germline trimming cut 4 bases from V and 5 bases from J; bases unmatched to any gene: 3. The CDR3 coding sequence is TGCGCCAGCAGTGTCAGGGGGCGGACTGAAGCTTTCTTT. Translation gives CASSVRGRTEAFF.

V and J are TRBV19 and TRBJ2-1; weak D call: TRBD1 (5 bases). The germline CDR1 and CDR2 sequences are LNHDA and SQIVND (reference sequence). The CDR3 is made up of 15 amino acids. V lost 7 bases to trimming and J lost 4 bases, with 17 bases between them. This CDR3 reads CASTRRGTLYNEQFF. CDR3 in DNA: TGTGCCAGTACCCGTAGGGGTACCCTTTACAATGAGCAGTTCTTC.

The rearrangement joins TRBV28 to TRBJ1-2, with D perhaps TRBD1 (5 bases). The CDR3 contains 13 residues. Between the trimmed V and J ends, which lost 5 bases and 4 bases, there was a span of 11 bases. Germline CDR1 MDHEN, CDR2 SYDVKM. The CDR3 DNA reads as TGTGCCAGCAGTAAAACAGGCCCCTATGGCTACACCTTC. It codes for CASSKTGPYGYTF.

CDR3 sequence reads: CASSPQGADEKLFF. The CDR3 nucleotides read TGTGCCAGCTCACCACAGGGGGCGGATGAAAAACTGTTTTTT. The chain is built from TRBV18 and TRBJ1-4; 7 bases match TRBD1. The CDR3 runs 14 residues. Germline V gives CDR1 KGHSH, CDR2 LQKENI. Trimming at V came to 1 base and at J to 6 bases, leaving 2 bases not matched to a gene. Together with reference TRBV18 and TRBJ1-4, the CDR3 gives the full variable domain: NAGVMQNPRHLVRRRGQEARLRCSPMKGHSHVYWYRQLPEEGLKFMVYLQKENIIDESGMPKERFSAEFPKEGPSILRIQQVVRGDSAAYFCASSPQGADEKLFFGSGTQLSVL.

This chain joins TRBV6-5 and TRBJ1-2; TRBD1 matches 7 bases. Germline-derived CDR1 and CDR2 are MNHEY and SVGAGI. The CDR3 totals 11 residues. V trimming: 5 bases; J trimming: 10 bases; junction bases outside the gene matches: 4. The chain's CDR3 is CASSRDRIYTF. DNA for the CDR3: TGTGCCAGCAGTAGGGACAGAATCTACACCTTC.

The V call is TRBV27, the J call TRBJ2-7, with TRBD2 matching 12 bases. The CDR3 length is 13 residues. The junction had 7 bases not matched to a gene; V was cut back by 5 bases and J by 11 bases. Germline values: CDR1 MNHEY, CDR2 SMNVEV (reference sequence). The CDR3 here is CASSRGLAGPKYF. CDR3 nucleotides: TGTGCCAGCAGTCGTGGACTAGCGGGACCTAAGTACTTC.

The rearrangement links TRBV6-5 to TRBJ2-7; maybe TRBD1 (6 bases). V gave up 6 bases and J gave up 5 bases, with 11 bases separating them. Per the germline V gene, CDR1 is MNHEY and CDR2 is SVGAGI. This CDR3 is built from 12 residues. For the CDR3, the DNA is TGTGCCAGCAGGACAACAGGGAACGAGCAGTACTTC. This translates into CASRTTGNEQYF.

This clone has a handful of counts. CDR3 sequence reads: CASSVSRANYGYTF. DNA for the CDR3: TGTGCCAGCAGTGTTTCCCGGGCTAACTATGGCTACACCTTC. This sequence joins TRBV2 and TRBJ1-2; no firm D call. The CDR3 length is 14 residues. V was clipped by 4 bases and J by 0 bases, with 9 bases between them. CDR1 is SNHLY and CDR2 is FYNNEI in the germline V gene.

V is TRBV28 and J is TRBJ2-5, with 8 bases aligning to TRBD2. V was clipped by 4 bases and J by 2 bases; unmatched bases: 12. The CDR3 is 17 amino acids. Germline V gene data show CDR1 as MDHEN and CDR2 as SYDVKM. Here the CDR3 DNA reads TGTGCCAGCAGTTCCCCCTCTAGCGGGTGGCATCAAGAGACCCAGTACTTC. This codes for CASSSPSSGWHQETQYF.

This clone was observed a handful of times. The chain couples TRBV28 to TRBJ1-6; D uncertain. The CDR3 contains 15 residues. Trimming pared 6 bases from V and 8 bases from J, leaving 17 bases between. Germline V gene sequence: CDR1 MDHEN, CDR2 SYDVKM. In nucleotides, the CDR3 is TGTGCCAGCAGCTTACCTTCGAGGGAATATTCACCCCTCCACTTT. Amino acids: CASSLPSREYSPLHF.

There are a few counts of this clone. The V call is TRBV6-5, the J call TRBJ1-1; no reliable D call. Deletions cut 6 bases from V and 4 bases from J, with 9 bases between. Germline V gene lookup returns CDR1 MNHEY and CDR2 SVGAGI. This CDR3 region has 12 residues. The CDR3 loop reads CASSVRSTEAFF. DNA for the CDR3: TGTGCCAGCAGCGTGAGGAGCACTGAAGCTTTCTTT.

CDR3 sequence reads: CASSQVGTGRTEAFF. CDR3 coding DNA: TGCGCCAGCAGCCAAGTAGGTACAGGTCGGACTGAAGCTTTCTTT. The chain employs TRBV4-1 and TRBJ1-1, with D maybe TRBD1 (5 bases). Germline assignment: CDR1 MGHRA and CDR2 YSYEKL. CDR3 length equals 15 residues. V was shortened by 1 base and J by 5 bases, with 14 bases between the two germline ends.

This chain joins TRBV7-2 and TRBJ2-3, with TRBD2 matching over 11 bases. The germline V gene encodes CDR1 SGHTA and CDR2 FQGNSA. The CDR3 loop spans 13 amino acids. The V and J ends lost 6 bases and 9 bases, in that order; junction bases with no gene match: 5. CDR3 amino acids: CASRTLAGATQYF. DNA for the CDR3: TGTGCCAGCAGGACACTAGCGGGAGCGACGCAGTATTTT.

The CDR3: CASSFGGKWSYGYTF. The CDR3 DNA sequence: TGTGCCAGCAGTTTCGGGGGAAAGTGGAGCTATGGCTACACCTTC. The chain joins TRBV28 to TRBJ1-2; D is possibly TRBD1 (5 bases). V lost 3 bases to trimming and J lost 4 bases, with 15 bases between them. There are 15 residues in the CDR3. Looked up from germline, CDR1 is MDHEN and CDR2 is SYDVKM.

This clone has only one observation. This chain joins TRBV6-5 and TRBJ1-1; TRBD1 aligns across 8 bases. The CDR3 length is 13 residues. Unmatched junction bases numbered 2, after V lost 2 bases and J lost 6 bases. The germline V gene encodes CDR1 MNHEY and CDR2 SVGAGI. Written as DNA, the CDR3 is TGTGCCAGCAGTTACCAACAGGGGGCTGAAGCTTTCTTT. It codes for CASSYQQGAEAFF.

The chain's CDR3 is CASSPASVGPYEQYF. The DNA for the CDR3 is TGTGCCAGCTCACCAGCCTCGGTGGGGCCCTACGAGCAGTACTTC. This chain joins TRBV18 and TRBJ2-7; TRBD1 might be the D (5 bases). The CDR3 is 15 residues long. Between the trimmed V and J ends, which lost 2 bases and 2 bases, there was a span of 13 bases. Germline V gives CDR1 KGHSH, CDR2 LQKENI.

This sequence joins TRBV29-1 and TRBJ2-5; tentative D call: TRBD2 (5 bases). The CDR3 is 12 residues long. The germline V and J ends were trimmed by 4 bases and 4 bases, with 10 bases remaining between them. Germline CDR1 is SQVTM and CDR2 is ANQGSEA. DNA for the CDR3: TGCAGCGTTGGGTCGACTACAGAGACCCAGTACTTC. Its protein is CSVGSTTETQYF.

This clone has only one observation. CDR3 protein: CASSARGLAGGGNEQFF. The CDR3 coding sequence is TGTGCCAGCAGCGCACGAGGACTAGCGGGAGGGGGAAATGAGCAGTTCTTC. This rearrangement joins TRBV9 to TRBJ2-1; TRBD2 aligns across 15 bases. The ends lost 3 bases at V and 7 bases at J; junction bases unmatched: 8. CDR1 and CDR2 from the germline V gene are SGDLS and YYNGEE. This CDR3 has 17 amino acids.

DNA of the CDR3: TGTGCCAGCTCTACAGGCTCTAGCACAGATACGCAGTATTTT. Translated, it gives CASSTGSSTDTQYF. The J gene is TRBJ2-3, the V gene TRBV6-5, with D perhaps matching TRBD1 (5 bases). The germline V and J ends were trimmed by 8 bases and 0 bases, with 12 bases remaining between them. CDR1 and CDR2 from the germline V gene are MNHEY and SVGAGI. The CDR3 has 14 amino acids.

The J gene is TRBJ2-1, the V gene TRBV4-1; 14 positions agree with TRBD2. The junction had 4 bases not matched to a gene; V was cut back by 4 bases and J by 8 bases. The CDR3 runs to 15 residues. Germline values: CDR1 MGHRA, CDR2 YSYEKL. The DNA for the CDR3 is TGCGCCAGCAGCCTGGGACTAGCGGGAGTGGATGAGCAGTTCTTC. Translating gives CASSLGLAGVDEQFF.